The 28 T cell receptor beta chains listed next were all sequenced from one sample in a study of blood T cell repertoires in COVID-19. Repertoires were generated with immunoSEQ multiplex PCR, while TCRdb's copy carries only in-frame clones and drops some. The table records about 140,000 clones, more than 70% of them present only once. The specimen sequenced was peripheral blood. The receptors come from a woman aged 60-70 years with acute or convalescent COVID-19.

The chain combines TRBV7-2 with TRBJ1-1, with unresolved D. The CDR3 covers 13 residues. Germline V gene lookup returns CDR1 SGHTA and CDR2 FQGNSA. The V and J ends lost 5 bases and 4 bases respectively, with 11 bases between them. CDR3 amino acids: CASSGRVITEAFF. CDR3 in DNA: TGTGCCAGCAGCGGGAGGGTGATCACTGAAGCTTTCTTT.

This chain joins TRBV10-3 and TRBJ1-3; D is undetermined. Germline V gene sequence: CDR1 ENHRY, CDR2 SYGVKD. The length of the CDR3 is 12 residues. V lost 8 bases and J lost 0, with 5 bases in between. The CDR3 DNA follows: TGTGCCATCGCGTCCTCTGGAAACACCATATATTTT. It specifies CAIASSGNTIYF.

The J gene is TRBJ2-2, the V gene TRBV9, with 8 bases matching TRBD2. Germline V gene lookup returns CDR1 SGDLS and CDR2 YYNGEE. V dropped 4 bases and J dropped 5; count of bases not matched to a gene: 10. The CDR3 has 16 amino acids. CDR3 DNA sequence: TGTGCCAGCAGCCCACGAAGCGGGGGAGGGACCGGGGAGCTGTTTTTT. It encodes CASSPRSGGGTGELFF.

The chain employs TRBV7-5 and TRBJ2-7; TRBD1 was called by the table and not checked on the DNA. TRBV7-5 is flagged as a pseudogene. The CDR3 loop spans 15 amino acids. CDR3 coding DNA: TGTGCCAGAAGCTTCGGGCAGGGGGTCTCCTACGAGCAGTACTTC. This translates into CARSFGQGVSYEQYF.

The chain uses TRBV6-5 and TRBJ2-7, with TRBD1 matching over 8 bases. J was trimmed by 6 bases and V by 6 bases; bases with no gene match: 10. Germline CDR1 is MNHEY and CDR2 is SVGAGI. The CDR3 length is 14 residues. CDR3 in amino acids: CASRQQGDGGEQYF. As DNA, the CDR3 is TGTGCCAGCAGACAACAGGGGGACGGCGGCGAGCAGTACTTC.

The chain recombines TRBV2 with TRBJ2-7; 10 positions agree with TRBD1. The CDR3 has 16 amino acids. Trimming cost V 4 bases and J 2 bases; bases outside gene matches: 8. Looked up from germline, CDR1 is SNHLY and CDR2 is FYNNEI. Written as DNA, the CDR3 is TGTGCCAGCAGTGCCCGACAGGGGGCGATTCCCTACGAGCAGTACTTC. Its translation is CASSARQGAIPYEQYF.

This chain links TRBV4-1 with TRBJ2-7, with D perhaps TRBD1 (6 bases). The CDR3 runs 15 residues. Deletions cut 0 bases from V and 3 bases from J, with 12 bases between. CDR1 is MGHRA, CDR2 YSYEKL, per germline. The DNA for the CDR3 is TGCGCCAGCAGCCAAGAACAGGGAAAGGGCTACGAGCAGTACTTC. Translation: CASSQEQGKGYEQYF.

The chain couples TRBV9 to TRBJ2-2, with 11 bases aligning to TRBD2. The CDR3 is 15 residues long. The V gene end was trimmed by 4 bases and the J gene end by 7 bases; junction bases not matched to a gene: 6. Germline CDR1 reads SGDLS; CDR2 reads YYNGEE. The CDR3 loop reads CASSPTSGVGGELFF. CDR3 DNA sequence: TGTGCCAGCAGCCCGACTAGCGGGGTGGGCGGGGAGCTGTTTTTT.

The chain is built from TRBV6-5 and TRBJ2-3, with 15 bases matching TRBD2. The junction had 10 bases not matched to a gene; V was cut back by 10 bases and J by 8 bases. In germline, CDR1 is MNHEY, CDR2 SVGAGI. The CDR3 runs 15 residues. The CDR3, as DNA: TGTGCCACAGGGACTAGCGGGGGGCCTACGTCTACGCAGTATTTT. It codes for CATGTSGGPTSTQYF.

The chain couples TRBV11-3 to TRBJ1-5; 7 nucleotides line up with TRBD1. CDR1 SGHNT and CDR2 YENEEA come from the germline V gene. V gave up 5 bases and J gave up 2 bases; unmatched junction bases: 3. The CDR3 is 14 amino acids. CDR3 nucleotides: TGTGCCAGCAGCCCTGGGACAGGCAATCAGCCCCAGCATTTT. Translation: CASSPGTGNQPQHF.

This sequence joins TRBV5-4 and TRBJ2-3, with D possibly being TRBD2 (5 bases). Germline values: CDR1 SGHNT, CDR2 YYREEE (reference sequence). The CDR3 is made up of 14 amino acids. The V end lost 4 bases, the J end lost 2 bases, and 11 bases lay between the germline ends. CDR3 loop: CASSPEGNTDTQYF. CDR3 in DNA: TGTGCCAGCAGCCCCGAGGGAAACACAGATACGCAGTATTTT. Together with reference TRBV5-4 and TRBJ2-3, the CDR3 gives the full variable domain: ETGVTQSPTHLIKTRGQQVTLRCSSQSGHNTVSWYQQALGQGPQFIFQYYREEENGRGNFPPRFSGLQFPNYSSELNVNALELDDSALYLCASSPEGNTDTQYFGPGTRLTVL.

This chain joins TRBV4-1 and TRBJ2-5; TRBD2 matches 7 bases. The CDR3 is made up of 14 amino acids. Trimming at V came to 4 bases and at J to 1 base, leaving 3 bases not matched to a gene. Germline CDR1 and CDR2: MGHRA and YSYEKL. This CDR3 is CASSPTSAQETQYF. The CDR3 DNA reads TGCGCCAGCAGCCCCACTAGCGCCCAAGAGACCCAGTACTTC.

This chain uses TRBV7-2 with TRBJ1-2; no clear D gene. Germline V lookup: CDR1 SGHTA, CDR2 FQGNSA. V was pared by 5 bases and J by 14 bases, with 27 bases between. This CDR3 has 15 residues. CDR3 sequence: CASSPGGHPPRETTF. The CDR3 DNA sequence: TGTGCCAGCAGCCCCGGCGGGCACCCCCCTCGAGAGACGACCTTC.

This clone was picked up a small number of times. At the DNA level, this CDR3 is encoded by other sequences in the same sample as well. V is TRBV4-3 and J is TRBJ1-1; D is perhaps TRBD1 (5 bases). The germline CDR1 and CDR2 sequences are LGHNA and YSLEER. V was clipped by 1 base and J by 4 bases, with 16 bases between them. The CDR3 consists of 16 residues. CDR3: CASSQVKRPGPTEAFF. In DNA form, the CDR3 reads TGCGCCAGCAGCCAAGTTAAACGGCCAGGGCCCACTGAAGCTTTCTTT.

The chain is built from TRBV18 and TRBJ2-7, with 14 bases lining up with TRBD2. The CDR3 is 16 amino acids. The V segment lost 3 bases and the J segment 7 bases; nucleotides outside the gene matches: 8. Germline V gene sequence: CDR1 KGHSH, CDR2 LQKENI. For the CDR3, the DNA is TGTGCCAGCTCACCTTCGACTAGCGGGGGGGCTGGGGAGCAGTACTTC. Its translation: CASSPSTSGGAGEQYF.

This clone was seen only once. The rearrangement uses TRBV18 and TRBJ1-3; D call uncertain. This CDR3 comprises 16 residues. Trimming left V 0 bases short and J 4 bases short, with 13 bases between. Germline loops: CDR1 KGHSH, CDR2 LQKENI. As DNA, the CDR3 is TGTGCCAGCTCACCACCGGCGAGACGGAGCGGAAACACCATATATTTT. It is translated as CASSPPARRSGNTIYF.

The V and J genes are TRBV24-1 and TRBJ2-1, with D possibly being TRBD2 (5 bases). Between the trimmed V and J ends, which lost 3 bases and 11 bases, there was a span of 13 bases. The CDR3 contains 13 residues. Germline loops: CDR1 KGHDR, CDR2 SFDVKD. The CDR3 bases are TGTGCCACCAGTGATAGCGGAATAAATAAGCAGTTCTTC. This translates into CATSDSGINKQFF.

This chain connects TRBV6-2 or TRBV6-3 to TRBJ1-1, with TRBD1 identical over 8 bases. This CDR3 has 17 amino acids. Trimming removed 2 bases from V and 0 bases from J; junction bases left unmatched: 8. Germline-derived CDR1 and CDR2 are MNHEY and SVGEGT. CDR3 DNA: TGTGCCAGCAGTTACCCCCCGACGGGACAGGTGAACACTGAAGCTTTCTTT. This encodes CASSYPPTGQVNTEAFF.

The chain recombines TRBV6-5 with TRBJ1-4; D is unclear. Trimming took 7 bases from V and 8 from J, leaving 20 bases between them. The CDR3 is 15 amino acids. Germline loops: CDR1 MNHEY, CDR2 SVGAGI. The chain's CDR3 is CASKDPGNLGEKLFF. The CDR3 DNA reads TGTGCCAGCAAAGACCCGGGAAACCTGGGGGAAAAACTGTTTTTT.

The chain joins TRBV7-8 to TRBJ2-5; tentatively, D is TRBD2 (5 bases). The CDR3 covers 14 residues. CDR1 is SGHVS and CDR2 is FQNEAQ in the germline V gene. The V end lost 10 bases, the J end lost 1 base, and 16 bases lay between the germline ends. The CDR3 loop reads CAITRGSAQETQYF. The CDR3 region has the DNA TGTGCCATAACTAGAGGCTCAGCCCAAGAGACCCAGTACTTC.

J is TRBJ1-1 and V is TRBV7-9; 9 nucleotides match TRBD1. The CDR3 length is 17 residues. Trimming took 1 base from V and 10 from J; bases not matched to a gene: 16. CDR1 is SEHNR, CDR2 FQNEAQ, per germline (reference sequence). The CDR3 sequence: CASSLGNRDRAPSVAFF. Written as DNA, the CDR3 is TGTGCCAGCAGCTTAGGCAACCGGGACAGGGCTCCTTCAGTAGCTTTCTTT.

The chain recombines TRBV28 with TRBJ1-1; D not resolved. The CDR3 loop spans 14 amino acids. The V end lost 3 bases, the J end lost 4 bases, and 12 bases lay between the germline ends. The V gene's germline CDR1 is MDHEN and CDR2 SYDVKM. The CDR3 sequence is CASSFPLRSTEAFF. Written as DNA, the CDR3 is TGTGCCAGCAGTTTCCCTCTGCGAAGCACTGAAGCTTTCTTT.

The CDR3 DNA follows: TGTGCCAGCAGACAGGGGGGTAATTCACCCCTCCACTTT. Translated: CASRQGGNSPLHF. The rearrangement uses TRBV2 and TRBJ1-6; 8 bases fit TRBD1. Losses at the gene ends were 6 bases for V and 6 bases for J; bases not matched to a gene: 1. This CDR3 is built from 13 residues. Germline V lookup: CDR1 SNHLY, CDR2 FYNNEI.

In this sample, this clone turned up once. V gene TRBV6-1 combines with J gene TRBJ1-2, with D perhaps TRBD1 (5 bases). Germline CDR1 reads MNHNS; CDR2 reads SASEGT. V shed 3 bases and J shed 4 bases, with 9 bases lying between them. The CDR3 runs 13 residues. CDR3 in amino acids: CASSDRAPYGYTF. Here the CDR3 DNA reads TGTGCCAGCAGTGACAGGGCCCCCTATGGCTACACCTTC.

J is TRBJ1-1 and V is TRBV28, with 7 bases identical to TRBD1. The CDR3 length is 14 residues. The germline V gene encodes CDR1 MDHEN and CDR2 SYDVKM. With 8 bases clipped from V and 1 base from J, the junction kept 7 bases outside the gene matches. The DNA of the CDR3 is TGTGCCAGCCACCAGGGGGGACGGAACACTGAAGCTTTCTTT. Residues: CASHQGGRNTEAFF.

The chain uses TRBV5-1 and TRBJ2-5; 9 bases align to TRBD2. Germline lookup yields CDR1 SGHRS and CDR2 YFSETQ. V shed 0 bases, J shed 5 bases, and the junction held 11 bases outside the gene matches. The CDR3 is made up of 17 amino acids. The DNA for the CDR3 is TGCGCCAGCAGCTTGGCCACTAGCGGGTTTAATAGGGAGACCCAGTACTTC. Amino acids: CASSLATSGFNRETQYF. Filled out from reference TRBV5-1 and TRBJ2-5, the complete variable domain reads KAGVTQTPRYLIKTRGQQVTLSCSPISGHRSVSWYQQTPGQGLQFLFEYFSETQRNKGNFPGRFSGRQFSNSRSEMNVSTLELGDSALYLCASSLATSGFNRETQYFGPGTRLLVL.

CDR3: CASSYSGQGRAEAFF. Here the CDR3 DNA reads TGTGCCAGCAGTTACTCCGGACAGGGAAGGGCTGAAGCTTTCTTT. The chain combines TRBV6-6 with TRBJ1-1, with 8 positions matching TRBD1. In germline, CDR1 is MNHNY, CDR2 SVGAGI (reference sequence). Trimming cost V 0 bases and J 6 bases; bases outside gene matches: 6. The CDR3 runs to 15 residues.

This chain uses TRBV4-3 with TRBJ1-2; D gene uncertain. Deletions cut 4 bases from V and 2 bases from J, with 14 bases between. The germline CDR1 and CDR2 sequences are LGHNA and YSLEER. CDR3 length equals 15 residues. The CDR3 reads CASSPSPGVNYGYTF. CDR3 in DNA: TGCGCCAGCAGCCCAAGCCCGGGTGTCAACTATGGCTACACCTTC.